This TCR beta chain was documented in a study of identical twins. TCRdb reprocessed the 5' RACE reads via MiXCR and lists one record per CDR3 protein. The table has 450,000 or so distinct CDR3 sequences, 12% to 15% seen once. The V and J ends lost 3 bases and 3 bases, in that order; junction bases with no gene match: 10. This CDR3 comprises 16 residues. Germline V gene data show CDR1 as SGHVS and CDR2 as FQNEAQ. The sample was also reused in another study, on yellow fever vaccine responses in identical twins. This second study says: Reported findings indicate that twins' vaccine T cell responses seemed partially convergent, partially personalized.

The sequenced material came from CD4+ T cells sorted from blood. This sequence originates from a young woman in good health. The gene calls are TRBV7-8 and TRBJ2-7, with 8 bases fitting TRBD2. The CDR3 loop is CASSFRSGLDYYEQYF. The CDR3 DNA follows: TGTGCCAGCAGCTTCCGGTCGGGACTAGATTACTACGAGCAGTACTTC.